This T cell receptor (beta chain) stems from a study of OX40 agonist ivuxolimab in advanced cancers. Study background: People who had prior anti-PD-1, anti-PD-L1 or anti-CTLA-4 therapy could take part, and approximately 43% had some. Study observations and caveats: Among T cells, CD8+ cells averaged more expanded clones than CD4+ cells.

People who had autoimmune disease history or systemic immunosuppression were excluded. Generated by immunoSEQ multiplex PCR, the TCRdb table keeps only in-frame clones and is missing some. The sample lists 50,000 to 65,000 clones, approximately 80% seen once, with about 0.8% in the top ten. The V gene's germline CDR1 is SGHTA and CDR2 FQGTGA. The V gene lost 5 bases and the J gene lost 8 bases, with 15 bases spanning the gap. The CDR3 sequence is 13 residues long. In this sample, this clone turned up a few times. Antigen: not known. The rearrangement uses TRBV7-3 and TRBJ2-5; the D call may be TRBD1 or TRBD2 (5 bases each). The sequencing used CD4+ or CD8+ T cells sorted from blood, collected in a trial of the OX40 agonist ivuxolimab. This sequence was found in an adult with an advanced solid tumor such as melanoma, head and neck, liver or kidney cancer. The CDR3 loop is CASSPGPGPTQYF. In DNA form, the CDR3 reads TGTGCCAGCAGCCCGGGGCCCGGTCCAACCCAGTACTTC.